The 16 T cell receptor beta chains given below trace back to one sample, sequenced in a study of blood T cell repertoires in COVID-19. Clones were read by immunoSEQ multiplex PCR, and TCRdb kept only the in-frame ones, dropping some. The table includes over 100,000 clones, roughly 87% detected once. Sequenced material: peripheral blood. Source of these receptors: a man older than 75 with acute or convalescent COVID-19.

This clone was counted a single time. V is TRBV19 and J is TRBJ2-7; 8 nucleotides agree with TRBD1. Looked up from germline, CDR1 is LNHDA and CDR2 is SQIVND (reference sequence). V gave up 6 bases and J gave up 0 bases; unmatched junction bases: 7. The CDR3 is made up of 15 amino acids. For the CDR3, the DNA is TGTGCCAGTAGCAGGGGGCGGGCGAGCTCCTACGAGCAGTACTTC. Amino acid sequence: CASSRGRASSYEQYF.

The chain uses TRBV27 and TRBJ2-1; no clear D. This CDR3 region has 11 residues. The V gene lost 6 bases and the J gene lost 5 bases, with 5 bases spanning the gap. From germline, CDR1 is MNHEY and CDR2 SMNVEV (reference sequence). CDR3 coding DNA: TGTGCCAGCAGGGGCCACAATGAGCAGTTCTTC. Protein: CASRGHNEQFF.

This chain uses TRBV14 with TRBJ1-1; TRBD1 might be the D (6 bases). V gave up 4 bases and J gave up 6 bases, with 18 bases separating them. The germline V gene encodes CDR1 SGHDN and CDR2 FVKESK. The length of the CDR3 is 15 residues. Here the CDR3 DNA reads TGTGCCAGCAGCCGAGGGCGCGAGGGGGTAGCTGAAGCTTTCTTT. Residues: CASSRGREGVAEAFF.

The V and J genes are TRBV4-1 and TRBJ2-3, with 8 bases lining up with TRBD2. V lost 0 bases, J lost 0 bases, and 11 bases stayed unmatched. The germline V gene encodes CDR1 MGHRA and CDR2 YSYEKL. The CDR3 is 19 amino acids. CDR3 sequence: CASSQDQQAGVLSTDTQYF. CDR3 DNA sequence: TGCGCCAGCAGCCAAGATCAACAAGCGGGGGTTTTAAGCACAGATACGCAGTATTTT.

The gene calls are TRBV4-2 and TRBJ2-6; 9 bases match TRBD1. The CDR3 runs to 19 residues. CDR1 LGHNA and CDR2 YNFKEQ come from the germline V gene. V was clipped by 1 base and J by 1 base; unmatched bases: 8. In DNA form, the CDR3 reads TGTGCCAGCAGCCAAGTAACAGGGGGCGGTAGTTCTGGGGCCAACGTCCTGACTTTC. Translated: CASSQVTGGGSSGANVLTF.

The rearrangement uses TRBV7-8 and TRBJ1-2; no clear D gene. There are 13 residues in the CDR3. CDR1 and CDR2 (germline): SGHVS, FQNEAQ. V lost 1 base to trimming and J lost 7 bases, with 10 bases between them. This CDR3 is CASSLDPGFGYTF. Written as DNA, the CDR3 is TGTGCCAGCAGCTTAGACCCAGGCTTTGGCTACACCTTC.

The rearrangement joins TRBV5-1 to TRBJ2-7, with a tentative D call TRBD1 (6 bases). CDR1 is SGHRS, CDR2 YFSETQ, per germline. This CDR3 spans 18 amino acids. Trimming pared 0 bases from V and 0 bases from J, leaving 19 bases between. The CDR3 reads CASSLALNWGPISYEQYF. CDR3 nucleotides: TGCGCCAGCAGCTTGGCCCTTAATTGGGGGCCGATCTCCTACGAGCAGTACTTC.

This clone was observed once. The chain has TRBV7-2 and TRBJ2-7, with TRBD2 matching 8 bases. The V gene end was trimmed by 5 bases and the J gene end by 5 bases; junction bases not matched to a gene: 2. The germline gives CDR1 SGHTA, CDR2 FQGNSA. The CDR3 runs to 12 residues. The CDR3 nucleotides read TGTGCCAGCAGCCCGGGGGGGCACGAGCAGTACTTC. It translates to CASSPGGHEQYF.

V is TRBV18 and J is TRBJ2-1, with D uncertain. This CDR3 is built from 13 residues. Germline V lookup: CDR1 KGHSH, CDR2 LQKENI. V was clipped by 1 base and J by 4 bases, with 5 bases between them. The CDR3 region has the DNA TGTGCCAGCTCACCACGAGATTACAATGAGCAGTTCTTC. Its protein is CASSPRDYNEQFF.

The chain has TRBV6-1 and TRBJ1-1, with D unclear. Looked up from germline, CDR1 is MNHNS and CDR2 is SASEGT. This CDR3 spans 16 amino acids. The V end was cut by 3 bases, the J end by 1 base, with 15 bases between. The CDR3 coding sequence is TGTGCCAGCAGTGAGGTTAACGGGGTTAGGAACACTGAAGCTTTCTTT. Its protein product is CASSEVNGVRNTEAFF.

The CDR3 bases are TGTGCCAGCAATCGGGGGAATCAGCCCCAGCATTTT. It codes for CASNRGNQPQHF. V usage is TRBV12-3 or TRBV12-4 and J usage is TRBJ1-5; possibly TRBD1 for D (5 bases). V was trimmed by 7 bases and J by 4 bases, leaving 8 bases between them. This CDR3 comprises 12 residues.

As to this clone: One end of the junction varies from germline; a read error may be responsible. The rearrangement joins TRBV2 to TRBJ1-2; D gene ambiguous. CDR1 is SNHLY and CDR2 is FYNNEI in the germline V gene. The CDR3 is made up of 12 amino acids. The CDR3 here is CASSEALAAAAF. CDR3 nucleotide sequence: TGTGCCAGCAGTGAAGCGCTTGCCGCTGCAGCCTTC.

The rearrangement links TRBV5-4 to TRBJ1-4; D is unclear. The CDR3 is 14 amino acids. Trimming shortened V by 4 bases and J by 4 bases, and 11 bases separated the two germline ends. Germline CDR1 reads SGHNT; CDR2 reads YYREEE (reference sequence). CDR3 sequence reads: CASSIRGLNEKLFF. As DNA, the CDR3 is TGTGCCAGCAGCATCCGGGGTCTTAATGAAAAACTGTTTTTT.

The chain recombines TRBV9 with TRBJ1-1, with 7 nucleotides matching TRBD1. V lost 4 bases and J lost 1; bases outside the gene matches: 7. This CDR3 contains 15 residues. From germline, CDR1 is SGDLS and CDR2 YYNGEE. The CDR3 nucleotides are TGTGCCAGCAGCCTAGAAGGGGGCGGGAACACTGAAGCTTTCTTT. It is translated as CASSLEGGGNTEAFF.

This rearrangement joins TRBV29-1 to TRBJ2-2; 9 bases are a match to TRBD1. CDR1 is SQVTM, CDR2 ANQGSEA, per germline. V dropped 6 bases and J dropped 5; count of bases not matched to a gene: 10. The CDR3 totals 15 residues. The CDR3 region has the DNA TGCAGCGTACAGGGGGCGGTCAGTGGAACCGGGGAGCTGTTTTTT. Translation: CSVQGAVSGTGELFF.

The sample holds a few counts of this clone. The chain carries TRBV23-1 and TRBJ1-5; TRBD1 is a possible D gene (6 bases). Being an ORF, TRBV23-1 has a function that is uncertain. The CDR3 is 17 amino acids. V lost 6 bases and J lost 5, with 23 bases in between. This CDR3 reads CASSLQPLRGLYQPQHF. The DNA of the CDR3 is TGCGCCAGCAGCCTCCAACCGCTCAGGGGTCTTTATCAGCCCCAGCATTTT.